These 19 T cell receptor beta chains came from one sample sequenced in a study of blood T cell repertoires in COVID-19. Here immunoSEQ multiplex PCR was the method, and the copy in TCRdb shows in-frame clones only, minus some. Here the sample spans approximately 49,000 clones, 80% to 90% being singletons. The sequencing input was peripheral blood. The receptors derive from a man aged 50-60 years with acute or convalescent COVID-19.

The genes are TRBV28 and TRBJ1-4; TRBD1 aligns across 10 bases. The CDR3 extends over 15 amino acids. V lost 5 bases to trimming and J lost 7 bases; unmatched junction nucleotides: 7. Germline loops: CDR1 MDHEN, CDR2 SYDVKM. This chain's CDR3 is CASSRSGTGAEKLFF. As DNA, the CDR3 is TGTGCCAGCAGTAGATCCGGGACAGGGGCTGAAAAACTGTTTTTT. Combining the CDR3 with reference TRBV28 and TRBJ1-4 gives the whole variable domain DVKVTQSSRYLVKRTGEKVFLECVQDMDHENMFWYRQDPGLGLRLIYFSYDVKMKEKGDIPEGYSVSREKKERFSLILESASTNQTSMYLCASSRSGTGAEKLFFGSGTQLSVL.

CDR3 DNA sequence: TGTGCCAGTAAGGGGACAGTGAACACTGAAGCTTTCTTT. It translates to CASKGTVNTEAFF. The rearrangement uses TRBV19 and TRBJ1-1; 7 bases line up with TRBD1. This CDR3 has 13 residues. CDR1 is LNHDA, CDR2 SQIVND, per germline (reference sequence). Germline trimming cut 7 bases from V and 0 bases from J; bases unmatched to any gene: 2. The variable domain in full, with the rest retrieved from reference TRBV19 and TRBJ1-1, is DGGITQSPKYLFRKEGQNVTLSCEQNLNHDAMYWYRQDPGQGLRLIYYSQIVNDFQKGDIAEGYSVSREKKESFPLTVTSAQKNPTAFYLCASKGTVNTEAFFGQGTRLTVV.

CDR3 coding DNA: TGTGCCACCAGTGACCCGACAGAAGATAGCACAGATACGCAGTATTTT. This sequence encodes CATSDPTEDSTDTQYF. The chain couples TRBV24-1 to TRBJ2-3; possibly TRBD1 for D (5 bases). This CDR3 contains 16 residues. The V and J ends lost 4 bases and 0 bases respectively, with 13 bases between them. Germline V gives CDR1 KGHDR, CDR2 SFDVKD.

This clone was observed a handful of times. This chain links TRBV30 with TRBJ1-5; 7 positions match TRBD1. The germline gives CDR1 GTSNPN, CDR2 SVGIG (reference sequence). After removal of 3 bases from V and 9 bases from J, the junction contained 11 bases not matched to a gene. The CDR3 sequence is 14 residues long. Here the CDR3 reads CAWRDRQGYRPQHF. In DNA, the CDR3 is TGTGCCTGGAGGGACCGACAGGGCTATCGGCCCCAGCATTTT.

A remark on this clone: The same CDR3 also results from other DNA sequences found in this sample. The CDR3 loop is CASSPGLARADTQYF. Here the CDR3 DNA reads TGTGCCAGCAGCCCCGGACTAGCTAGGGCAGATACGCAGTATTTT. The gene calls are TRBV7-3 and TRBJ2-3; 8 nucleotides line up with TRBD2. The length of the CDR3 is 15 residues. The ends lost 5 bases at V and 4 bases at J; junction bases unmatched: 8. Germline V gene lookup returns CDR1 SGHTA and CDR2 FQGTGA. The entire variable domain, with the rest obtained from reference TRBV7-3 and TRBJ2-3, is as follows: GAGVSQTPSNKVTEKGKYVELRCDPISGHTALYWYRQSLGQGPEFLIYFQGTGAADDSGLPNDRFFAVRPEGSVSTLKIQRTERGDSAVYLCASSPGLARADTQYFGPGTRLTVL.

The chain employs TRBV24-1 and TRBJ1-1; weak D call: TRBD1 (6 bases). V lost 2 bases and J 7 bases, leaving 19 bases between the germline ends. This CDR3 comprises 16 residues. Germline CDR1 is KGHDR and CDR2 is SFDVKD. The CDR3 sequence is CATSDSARGAIGEAFF. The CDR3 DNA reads TGTGCCACCAGTGATTCCGCCCGGGGGGCAATTGGTGAAGCTTTCTTT.

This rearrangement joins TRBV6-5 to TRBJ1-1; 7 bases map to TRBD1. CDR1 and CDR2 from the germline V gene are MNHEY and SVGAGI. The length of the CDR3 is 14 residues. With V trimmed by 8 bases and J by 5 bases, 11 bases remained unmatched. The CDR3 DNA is TGTGCCAGCGCGAGATCAGGGGGGTTTACTGAAGCTTTCTTT. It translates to CASARSGGFTEAFF.

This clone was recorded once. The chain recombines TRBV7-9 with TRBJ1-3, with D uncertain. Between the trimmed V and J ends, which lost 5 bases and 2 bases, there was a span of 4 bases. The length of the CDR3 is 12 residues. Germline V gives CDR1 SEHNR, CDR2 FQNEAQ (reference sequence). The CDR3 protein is CASSPAGNTIYF. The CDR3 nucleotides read TGTGCCAGCAGCCCCGCTGGAAACACCATATATTTT.

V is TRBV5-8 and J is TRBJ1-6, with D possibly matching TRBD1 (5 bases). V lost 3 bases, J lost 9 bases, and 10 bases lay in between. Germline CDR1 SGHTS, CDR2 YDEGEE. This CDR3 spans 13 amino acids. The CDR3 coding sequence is TGTGCCAGCAGCTCCAGGGAAACTTCACCCCTCCACTTT. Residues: CASSSRETSPLHF.

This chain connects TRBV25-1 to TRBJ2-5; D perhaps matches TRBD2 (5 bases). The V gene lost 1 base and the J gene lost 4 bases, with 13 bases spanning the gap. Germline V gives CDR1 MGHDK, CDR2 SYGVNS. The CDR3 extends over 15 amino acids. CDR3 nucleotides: TGTGCCAGCAGTGAATGGAGATTCGGAGGAGAGACCCAGTACTTC. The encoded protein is CASSEWRFGGETQYF.

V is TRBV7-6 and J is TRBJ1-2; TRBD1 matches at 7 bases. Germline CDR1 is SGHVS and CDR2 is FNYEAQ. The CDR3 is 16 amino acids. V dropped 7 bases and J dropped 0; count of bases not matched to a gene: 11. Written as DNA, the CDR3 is TGTGCCAGCAACCTATACCCGGGACAGCCTAACTATGGCTACACCTTC. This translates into CASNLYPGQPNYGYTF. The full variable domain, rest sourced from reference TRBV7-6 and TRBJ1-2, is GAGVSQSPRYKVTKRGQDVALRCDPISGHVSLYWYRQALGQGPEFLTYFNYEAQQDKSGLPNDRFSAERPEGSISTLTIQRTEQRDSAMYRCASNLYPGQPNYGYTFGSGTRLTVV.

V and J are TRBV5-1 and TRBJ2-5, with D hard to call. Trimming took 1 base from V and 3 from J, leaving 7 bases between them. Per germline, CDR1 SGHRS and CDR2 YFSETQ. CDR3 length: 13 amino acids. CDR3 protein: CASSLNREETQYF. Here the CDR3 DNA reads TGCGCCAGCAGCTTGAACAGAGAAGAGACCCAGTACTTC.

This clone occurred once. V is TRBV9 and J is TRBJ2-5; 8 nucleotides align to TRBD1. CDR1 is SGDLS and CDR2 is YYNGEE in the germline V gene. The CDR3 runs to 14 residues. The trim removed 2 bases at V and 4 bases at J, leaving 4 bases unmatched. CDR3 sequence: CASSVTGGTETQYF. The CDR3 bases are TGTGCCAGCAGCGTTACAGGGGGGACAGAGACCCAGTACTTC.

CDR3 DNA: TGTGCCAGCAGTTACACGGGGGCCTACGAGCAGTACTTC. Translating gives CASSYTGAYEQYF. The rearrangement joins TRBV6-5 to TRBJ2-7; D perhaps matches TRBD2 (6 bases). V lost 2 bases and J lost 2, with 7 bases in between. The CDR3 is 13 residues long. Germline CDR1 MNHEY, CDR2 SVGAGI.

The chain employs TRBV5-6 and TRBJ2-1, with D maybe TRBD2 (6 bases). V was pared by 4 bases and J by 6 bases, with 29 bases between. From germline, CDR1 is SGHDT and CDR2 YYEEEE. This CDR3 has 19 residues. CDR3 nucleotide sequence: TGTGCCAGCAGCCCATTATCTTTTGGCCCCCGCGGGATGGGCAATGAGCAGTTCTTC. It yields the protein CASSPLSFGPRGMGNEQFF.

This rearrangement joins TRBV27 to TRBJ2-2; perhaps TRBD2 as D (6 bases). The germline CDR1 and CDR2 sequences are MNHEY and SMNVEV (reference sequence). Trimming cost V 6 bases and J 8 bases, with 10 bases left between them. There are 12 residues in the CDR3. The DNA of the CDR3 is TGTGCCAGCAGACAGAGCGGGGGGGAGCTGTTTTTT. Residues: CASRQSGGELFF.

The CDR3 nucleotides are TGTGCCAGCAGCCAACAACAGGGAATGGGACACAATGAGCAGTTCTTC. Translating gives CASSQQQGMGHNEQFF. The chain links TRBV4-2 to TRBJ2-1, with D possibly matching TRBD1 (6 bases). V was pared by 2 bases and J by 5 bases, with 16 bases between. CDR3 length: 16 amino acids. CDR1 is LGHNA and CDR2 is YNFKEQ in the germline V gene.

CDR3 protein: CASSLGGLTGDNIQYF. DNA for the CDR3: TGTGCCAGCAGCTTGGGGGGCCTTACAGGGGACAACATTCAGTACTTC. This chain connects TRBV5-4 to TRBJ2-4, with 7 positions matching TRBD1. CDR1 is SGHNT and CDR2 is YYREEE in the germline V gene (reference sequence). The CDR3 consists of 16 residues. With 0 bases clipped from V and 7 bases from J, the junction kept 10 bases outside the gene matches.

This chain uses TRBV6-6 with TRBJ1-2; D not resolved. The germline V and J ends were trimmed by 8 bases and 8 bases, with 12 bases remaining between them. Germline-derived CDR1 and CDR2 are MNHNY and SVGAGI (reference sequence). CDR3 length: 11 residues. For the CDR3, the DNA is TGTGCCAGCGGCCTCCGGGAAGGCTACACCTTC. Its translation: CASGLREGYTF.